This T cell receptor beta chain is from a study of blood T cell repertoires in COVID-19. Study background: Specimens from acute and convalescent COVID-19 originated in the United States, Italy and Spain. T cells, B-cell-depleted T cells, or PBMCs supplied cDNA or gDNA.

Source study methods: Cell counts per sample came from amplifying reference gene primers. Clones were read by immunoSEQ multiplex PCR, and TCRdb kept only the in-frame ones, dropping some. The V and J calls and clone size are taken from that table; D and trimming were inferred from the DNA. This sample has approximately 350,000 clones; approximately 90% occur once, and the top ten carry less than 3.5%. V was shortened by 3 bases and J by 0 bases, with 5 bases between the two germline ends. CDR3 length: 13 amino acids. Sequences were obtained from peripheral blood. This chain uses TRBV12-3 or TRBV12-4 with TRBJ2-5, with D unclear. The clonotype originates from a woman between 18 and 29 years old who had recovered from COVID-19. In nucleotides, the CDR3 is TGTGCCAGCAGTTTTGAGGACCAAGAGACCCAGTACTTC. It translates to CASSFEDQETQYF.